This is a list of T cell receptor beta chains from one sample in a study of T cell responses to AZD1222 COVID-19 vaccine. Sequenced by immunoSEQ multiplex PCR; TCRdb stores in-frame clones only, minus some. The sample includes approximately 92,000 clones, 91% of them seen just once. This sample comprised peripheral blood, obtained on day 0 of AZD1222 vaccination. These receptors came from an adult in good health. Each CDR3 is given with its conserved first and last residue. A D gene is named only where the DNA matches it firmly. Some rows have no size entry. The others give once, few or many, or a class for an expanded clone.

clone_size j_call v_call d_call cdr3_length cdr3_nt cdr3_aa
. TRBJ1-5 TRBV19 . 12 TGTGCCAGTACCAGGATAGGACAGCCCCAGCATTTT CASTRIGQPQHF
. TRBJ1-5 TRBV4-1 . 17 TGCGCCAGCAGCCAAGAGGCTCGACAGGTTCGCAATCAGCCCCAGCATTTT CASSQEARQVRNQPQHF
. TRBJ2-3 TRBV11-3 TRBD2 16 TGTGCCAGCAGCTTAGGGTTAGCGGGGGACACAGATACGCAGTATTTT CASSLGLAGDTDTQYF
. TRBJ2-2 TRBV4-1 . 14 TGCGCCAGCAGCCAAGGTCCGGGCACCGGGGAGCTGTTTTTT CASSQGPGTGELFF
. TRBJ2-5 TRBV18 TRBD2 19 TGTGCCAGCTCACGGTCTAGCGGGAGTCGGGGGCCAATAAAAGAGACCCAGTACTTC CASSRSSGSRGPIKETQYF
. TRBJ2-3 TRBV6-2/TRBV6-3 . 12 TGTGCCAGCAGTTGGTCCGTAGATACGCAGTATTTT CASSWSVDTQYF
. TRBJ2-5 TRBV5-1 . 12 TGCGCCAGCAGCAAGTACCAAGAGACCCAGTACTTC CASSKYQETQYF
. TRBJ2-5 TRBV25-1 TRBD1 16 TGTGCCAGCAGTGCCCACAGGGGGGAAGGGCAAGAGACCCAGTACTTC CASSAHRGEGQETQYF
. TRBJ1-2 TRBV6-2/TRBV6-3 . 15 TGTGCCAGCAGTCAACCTCCAGGGGCGGGCTATGGCTACACCTTC CASSQPPGAGYGYTF
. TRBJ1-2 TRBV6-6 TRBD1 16 TGTGCCAGCAGTCGAACCCTGGGACAGGGGGCTTATGGCTACACCTTC CASSRTLGQGAYGYTF
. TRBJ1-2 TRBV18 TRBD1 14 TGTGCCAGCTCGCCCACAGGGACAGGCTATGGCTACACCTTC CASSPTGTGYGYTF
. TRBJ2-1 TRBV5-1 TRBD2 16 TGCGCCAGCAGCTTGGCGGAGACTAGCGGGAGTAATGAGCAGTTCTTC CASSLAETSGSNEQFF
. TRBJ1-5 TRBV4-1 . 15 TGCGCCAGCAGCCAAGGGGACCGGTCCAATCAGCCCCAGCATTTT CASSQGDRSNQPQHF
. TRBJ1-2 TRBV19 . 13 TGTGCCAGTAGTACAGGGTTTAACTATGGCTACACCTTC CASSTGFNYGYTF
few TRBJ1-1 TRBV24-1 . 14 TGTGCCACCAGTGGAGGCACCATGAACACTGAAGCTTTCTTT CATSGGTMNTEAFF
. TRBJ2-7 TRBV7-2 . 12 TGTGCCAGCAGCTTTGACAGATCCGAGCAGTACTTC CASSFDRSEQYF
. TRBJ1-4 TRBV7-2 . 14 TGTGCCAGCAGCTTAGGGGGTATTAATGAAAAACTGTTTTTT CASSLGGINEKLFF